The clone carrying this T cell receptor beta chain was observed once. The repertoire was sequenced with immunoSEQ multiplex PCR; TCRdb's copy has only in-frame clones and lacks some. Found here are approximately 110,000 clones, 85% to 95% of them singletons; the top ten hold under 0.85%. Between the trimmed V and J ends, which lost 6 bases and 3 bases, there was a span of 14 bases. The germline gives CDR1 MNHEY, CDR2 SVGAGI. The CDR3 runs to 15 residues. This sample was taken from a study of OX40 agonist ivuxolimab in advanced cancers. The source was CD4+ or CD8+ T cells sorted from blood, collected in a trial of the OX40 agonist ivuxolimab. The chain carries TRBV6-5 and TRBJ1-4; tentative D call: TRBD1 (6 bases). The sequence derives from an adult with an advanced solid tumor such as melanoma, head and neck, liver or kidney cancer. In nucleotides, the CDR3 is TGTGCCAGCAGGCAGGGGAGGGTTGCTAATGAAAAACTGTTTTTT. Its translation: CASRQGRVANEKLFF.